The next 3 T cell receptor beta chains were all read from a single sample in a study of T cells in localized non-small cell lung cancer (dated by TCRdb to about 2020). To prepare the library, the immunoSEQ multiplex PCR assay was applied. Held by TCRdb, this immuneACCESS table contains in-frame sequences only and omits some clones. Under half of the omission traces to an unresolved V gene where checked; the cause of the rest is unknown. This sample is represented by roughly 90,000 clones; about nine tenths of them were singletons. The ten largest clonotypes hold about 4% of the sample. Sequencing was performed on PBMCs, taken before any cancer treatment. These receptors came from a woman aged 40-69 years with stage II squamous cell lung carcinoma.

The chain combines TRBV19 with TRBJ1-3, with 9 positions matching TRBD1. V was clipped by 5 bases and J by 1 base; unmatched bases: 3. Germline loops: CDR1 LNHDA, CDR2 SQIVND (reference sequence). This CDR3 contains 15 residues. The CDR3 spells CASSPGTGSGNTIYF. CDR3 sequence (DNA): TGTGCCAGTAGTCCGGGGACAGGGTCTGGAAACACCATATATTTT. Variable domain in full (rest from reference TRBV19 and TRBJ1-3): DGGITQSPKYLFRKEGQNVTLSCEQNLNHDAMYWYRQDPGQGLRLIYYSQIVNDFQKGDIAEGYSVSREKKESFPLTVTSAQKNPTAFYLCASSPGTGSGNTIYFGEGSWLTVV.

The chain employs TRBV2 and TRBJ1-2, with no clear D. V was pared by 6 bases and J by 6 bases, with 17 bases between. Germline CDR1 is SNHLY and CDR2 is FYNNEI. The CDR3 covers 14 residues. This chain's CDR3 is CASRTSSSKDGYTF. The CDR3 nucleotides are TGTGCCAGCAGAACCTCCAGTTCTAAGGATGGCTACACCTTC. Full variable domain (remainder filled in from reference TRBV2 and TRBJ1-2): EPEVTQTPSHQVTQMGQEVILRCVPISNHLYFYWYRQILGQKVEFLVSFYNNEISEKSEIFDDQFSVERPDGSNFTLKIRSTKLEDSAMYFCASRTSSSKDGYTFGSGTRLTVV.

This chain joins TRBV2 and TRBJ1-1; D not resolved. Between the trimmed V and J ends, which lost 7 bases and 7 bases, there was a span of 16 bases. CDR1 SNHLY and CDR2 FYNNEI come from the germline V gene. The length of the CDR3 is 13 residues. CDR3 in DNA: TGTGCCAGCACCCTCGGTAGGCTAAATGAAGCTTTCTTT. The encoded protein is CASTLGRLNEAFF.